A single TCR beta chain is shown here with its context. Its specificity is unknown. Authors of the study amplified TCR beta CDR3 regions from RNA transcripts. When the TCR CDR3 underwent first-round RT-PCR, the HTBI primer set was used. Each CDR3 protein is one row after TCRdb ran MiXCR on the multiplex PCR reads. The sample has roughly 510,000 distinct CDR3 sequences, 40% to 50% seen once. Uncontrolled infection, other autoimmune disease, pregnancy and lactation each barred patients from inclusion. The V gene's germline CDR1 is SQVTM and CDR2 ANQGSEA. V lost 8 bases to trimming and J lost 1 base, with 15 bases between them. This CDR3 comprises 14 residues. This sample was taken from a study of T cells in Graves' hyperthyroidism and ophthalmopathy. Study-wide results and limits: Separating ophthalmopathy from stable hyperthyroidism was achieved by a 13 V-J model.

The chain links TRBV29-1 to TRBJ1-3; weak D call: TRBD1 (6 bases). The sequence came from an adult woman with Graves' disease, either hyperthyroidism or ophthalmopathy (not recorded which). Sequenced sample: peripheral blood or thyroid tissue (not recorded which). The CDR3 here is CSIPGTGSGNTIYF. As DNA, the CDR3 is TGCAGCATCCCGGGAACAGGGTCTGGAAACACCATATATTTT.